One and the same sample provided the 20 T cell receptor beta chains below, sequenced in a study of identical twins. TCRdb redid the calling of the 5' RACE reads with MiXCR, one entry per CDR3 protein. The sample includes under 300,000 distinct CDR3 sequences, over 12% of them seen just once. Sequencing was done on a sample of memory (CD45RO+) T cells sorted from blood. The source of these receptors is a young woman in good health.

A few counts support this clonotype. V and J are TRBV24-1 and TRBJ2-7; no definite D call. From germline, CDR1 is KGHDR and CDR2 SFDVKD. V gave up 0 bases and J gave up 6 bases, with 11 bases separating them. The CDR3 is made up of 14 amino acids. This CDR3 reads CATSDLRLGCEQYF. The CDR3 DNA sequence: TGTGCCACCAGTGATTTGCGCTTGGGTTGCGAGCAGTACTTC.

Only a few counts were recorded for this clonotype. The V and J genes are TRBV5-4 and TRBJ2-3; D is unresolved. The CDR3 extends over 14 amino acids. Trimming took 0 bases from V and 4 from J, leaving 9 bases between them. CDR1 is SGHNT and CDR2 is YYREEE in the germline V gene (reference sequence). The CDR3 coding sequence is TGTGCCAGCAGCTTGGCCTGGGGTGCAGATACGCAGTATTTT. It translates to CASSLAWGADTQYF.

This clonotype was counted many times. One end of the junction is discordant with germline, which a read error may explain. The rearrangement uses TRBV7-3 and TRBJ2-3; TRBD2 matches at 7 bases. CDR1 SGHTA and CDR2 FQGTGA come from the germline V gene. This CDR3 contains 15 residues. The CDR3 spells CASSLTGGSTDTQYF. CDR3 coding DNA: TGTGCCAGCAGCCTAACGGGGGGAAGCACAGATACGCAGTATTTT.

The chain recombines TRBV20-1 with TRBJ2-3; maybe TRBD2 (5 bases). CDR3 length: 13 amino acids. CDR1 DFQATT and CDR2 SNEGSKA come from the germline V gene (reference sequence). Trimming shortened V by 4 bases and J by 5 bases, and 13 bases separated the two germline ends. The CDR3 protein is CSANPFRGDTQYF. Here the CDR3 DNA reads TGCAGTGCTAACCCCTTCCGGGGAGATACGCAGTATTTT.

This clonotype was counted between two and nine times. CDR3 in amino acids: CASSYGLFAGGPSKQFF. The CDR3 DNA sequence: TGTGCCAGCAGTTACGGGCTGTTTGCGGGAGGGCCTAGTAAGCAGTTCTTC. The chain recombines TRBV6-2 or TRBV6-3 with TRBJ2-1; TRBD2 agrees at 9 bases. Germline CDR1 is MNHEY and CDR2 is SVGEGT. This CDR3 is built from 17 residues. The J segment lost 11 bases and the V segment lost 2 bases, leaving 16 bases of the junction unmatched.

This clonotype has only a few counts. J is TRBJ1-4 and V is TRBV19, with a tentative D call TRBD1 (6 bases). The CDR3 consists of 15 residues. CDR1 is LNHDA and CDR2 is SQIVND in the germline V gene (reference sequence). Trimming stripped 3 bases from V and 6 bases from J, with 14 bases between. CDR3 bases: TGTGCCAGTAGTATGGTACGCAGGGGTCATGAAAAACTGTTTTTT. Translation: CASSMVRRGHEKLFF.

This clonotype was seen a handful of times. The V call is TRBV20-1, the J call TRBJ2-3, with TRBD2 as a possible D gene (6 bases). Germline CDR1 is DFQATT and CDR2 is SNEGSKA (reference sequence). Between the trimmed V and J ends, which lost 5 bases and 1 base, there was a span of 13 bases. This CDR3 has 14 residues. The CDR3 coding sequence is TGCAGTGCTCGGGACTTATTACGCACAGATACGCAGTATTTT. Its translation is CSARDLLRTDTQYF.

V and J are TRBV9 and TRBJ2-3; 13 bases map to TRBD2. Germline assignment: CDR1 SGDLS and CDR2 YYNGEE. With 0 bases clipped from V and 0 bases from J, the junction kept 1 base outside the gene matches. The CDR3 runs 17 residues. The chain's CDR3 is CASSVGLAGGSTDTQYF. The CDR3 nucleotides are TGTGCCAGCAGCGTAGGACTAGCGGGGGGAAGCACAGATACGCAGTATTTT. Variable domain in full (rest from reference TRBV9 and TRBJ2-3): DSGVTQTPKHLITATGQRVTLRCSPRSGDLSVYWYQQSLDQGLQFLIQYYNGEERAKGNILERFSAQQFPDLHSELNLSSLELGDSALYFCASSVGLAGGSTDTQYFGPGTRLTVL.

Ten or more counts support this clonotype. CDR3 DNA sequence: TGTGCCACCAGTGCAGGTCAGGAAGAGACCCAGTACTTC. Its protein is CATSAGQEETQYF. V gene TRBV24-1 combines with J gene TRBJ2-5, with D unresolved. Germline loops: CDR1 KGHDR, CDR2 SFDVKD. This CDR3 contains 13 residues. V lost 5 bases and J lost 3, with 9 bases in between.

In this sample, this clonotype turned up a few times. The chain joins TRBV9 to TRBJ2-5, with 8 bases fitting TRBD2. Trimming took 0 bases from V and 4 from J; bases not matched to a gene: 5. The CDR3 extends over 15 amino acids. CDR1 SGDLS and CDR2 YYNGEE come from the germline V gene. The CDR3 DNA reads TGTGCCAGCAGCGTAGCCGGGACTAGTGGAGAGACCCAGTACTTC. Encoded protein: CASSVAGTSGETQYF.

This clonotype appeared many times. J is TRBJ2-1 and V is TRBV5-5; 12 positions match TRBD2. The CDR3 loop spans 15 amino acids. Germline V gives CDR1 SGHKS, CDR2 YYEKEE (reference sequence). The J segment lost 5 bases and the V segment lost 4 bases, leaving 4 bases of the junction unmatched. In DNA, the CDR3 is TGTGCCAGCAGCGGAACTAGCGGGGGGAACAATGAGCAGTTCTTC. It codes for CASSGTSGGNNEQFF.

This clonotype was seen a handful of times. This chain joins TRBV3-1 and TRBJ1-1; D not resolved. The length of the CDR3 is 14 residues. Germline lookup yields CDR1 LGHDT and CDR2 YNNKEL (reference sequence). V was trimmed by 0 bases and J by 1 base, leaving 6 bases between them. The CDR3 spells CASSQDMANTEAFF. The CDR3 DNA follows: TGTGCCAGCAGCCAAGATATGGCGAACACTGAAGCTTTCTTT.

This clonotype has at least ten counts. The DNA of the CDR3 is TGCAGTGGAGGACAGGGGTTGACTGAAGCTTTCTTT. Protein: CSGGQGLTEAFF. The chain combines TRBV20-1 with TRBJ1-1; 9 bases align to TRBD1. CDR1 and CDR2 (germline): DFQATT, SNEGSKA (reference sequence). The CDR3 is made up of 12 amino acids. The V segment lost 7 bases and the J segment 5 bases; nucleotides outside the gene matches: 5.

This clonotype was counted many times. V and J are TRBV6-6 and TRBJ1-2; no reliable D call. CDR3 length equals 13 residues. Germline CDR1 MNHNY, CDR2 SVGAGI (reference sequence). Trimming pared 4 bases from V and 0 bases from J, leaving 6 bases between. CDR3 loop: CASSLDPNYGYTF. CDR3 DNA sequence: TGTGCCAGCAGTTTGGACCCTAACTATGGCTACACCTTC.

In this sample, this clonotype turned up a few times. The J gene is TRBJ1-5, the V gene TRBV5-1; the D is unclear. The V and J ends lost 0 bases and 6 bases respectively, with 13 bases between them. The germline gives CDR1 SGHRS, CDR2 YFSETQ. The CDR3 runs 15 residues. The CDR3 protein is CASSLDGSPSQPQHF. The DNA for the CDR3 is TGCGCCAGCAGCTTGGATGGTTCCCCGAGTCAGCCCCAGCATTTT.

This clonotype was observed many times. The chain has TRBV12-3 or TRBV12-4 and TRBJ2-7; 14 bases are a match to TRBD2. Trimming removed 7 bases from V and 7 bases from J; junction bases left unmatched: 15. This CDR3 spans 17 amino acids. The CDR3 DNA reads TGTGCCAGCACCAAAGCCGGGACTAGCGGGAGTTCAAGAGAGCAGTACTTC. Its translation is CASTKAGTSGSSREQYF.

Only a few counts were recorded for this clonotype. The genes are TRBV15 and TRBJ1-2, with no clear D. The CDR3 is 15 amino acids. Germline CDR1 reads LNHNV; CDR2 reads YYDKDF (reference sequence). Trimming cost V 0 bases and J 7 bases, with 15 bases left between them. The CDR3 sequence is CATSRDPAGVGGYTF. Here the CDR3 DNA reads TGTGCCACCAGCAGAGATCCCGCAGGTGTTGGTGGCTACACCTTC.

J is TRBJ2-3 and V is TRBV7-3; D is ambiguous. The CDR3 consists of 13 residues. The germline V gene has CDR1 SGHTA and CDR2 FQGTGA. V lost 2 bases and J lost 7, with 10 bases in between. The CDR3 DNA reads as TGTGCCAGCAGCTTATCCACTCTTCATACGCAGTATTTT. It translates to CASSLSTLHTQYF.

The rearrangement links TRBV5-1 to TRBJ2-7, with unresolved D. Germline lookup yields CDR1 SGHRS and CDR2 YFSETQ. The CDR3 runs 16 residues. V was pared by 0 bases and J by 0 bases, with 13 bases between. This chain's CDR3 is CASSLETVYSSYEQYF. DNA of the CDR3: TGCGCCAGCAGCTTGGAAACAGTATATTCCTCCTACGAGCAGTACTTC.

This clonotype was observed at least ten times. This chain's CDR3 is CASSPPGQGDEQYF. DNA of the CDR3: TGTGCCAGCAGCCCCCCGGGACAGGGGGACGAGCAGTACTTC. The gene calls are TRBV7-8 and TRBJ2-7, with 11 nucleotides matching TRBD1. The germline CDR1 and CDR2 sequences are SGHVS and FQNEAQ. This CDR3 has 14 residues. V lost 5 bases to trimming and J lost 5 bases; unmatched junction nucleotides: 5.